This T cell receptor (beta chain) stems from a study of cytomegalovirus exposure and HLA in healthy donors. Study-level findings and limits: Several V segments, TRBV6-2 and TRBV6-3 among them, could not be told apart and were dropped. Sequencing depth across donors, presence/absence analyses assumed, was roughly uniform.

Details on this clone: As yet, its antigen is unknown.

Germline lookup yields CDR1 SEHNR and CDR2 FQNEAQ (reference sequence). CDR3 length: 15 amino acids. J was trimmed by 1 base and V by 5 bases; bases with no gene match: 4. PCR primers comprised 60 Vbeta and 13 Jbeta primers. Assay: immunoSEQ multiplex PCR; the TCRdb copy retains only in-frame clones and omits some. Among some 180,000 clones listed, less than 80% were seen once. What was sequenced was PBMCs. This TCR derives from a man aged 18-30 years in good health and CMV-seronegative. The chain couples TRBV7-9 to TRBJ2-3, with 9 bases aligning to TRBD1. CDR3 residues: CASSPGQGRTDTQYF. CDR3 bases: TGTGCCAGCAGCCCCGGACAGGGGCGCACAGATACGCAGTATTTT.